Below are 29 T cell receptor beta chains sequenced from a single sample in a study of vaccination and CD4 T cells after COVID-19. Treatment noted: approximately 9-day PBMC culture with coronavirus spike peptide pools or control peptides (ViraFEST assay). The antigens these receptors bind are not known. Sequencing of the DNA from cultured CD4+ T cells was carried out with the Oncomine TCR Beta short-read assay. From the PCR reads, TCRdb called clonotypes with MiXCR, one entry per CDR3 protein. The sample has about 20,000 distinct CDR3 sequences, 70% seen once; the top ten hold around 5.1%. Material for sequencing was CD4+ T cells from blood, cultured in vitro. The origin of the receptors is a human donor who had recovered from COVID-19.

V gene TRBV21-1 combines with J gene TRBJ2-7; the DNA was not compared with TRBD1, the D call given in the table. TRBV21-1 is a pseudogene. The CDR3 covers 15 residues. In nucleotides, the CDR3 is TGTGCCAGCATTCGGGACAGGGAGGAAAGGGGCGAGCAGTACTTC. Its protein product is CASIRDREERGEQYF.

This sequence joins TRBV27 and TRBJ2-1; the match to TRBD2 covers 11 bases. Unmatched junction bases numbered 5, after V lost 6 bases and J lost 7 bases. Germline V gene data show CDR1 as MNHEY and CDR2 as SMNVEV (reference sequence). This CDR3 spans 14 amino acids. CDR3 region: CASRPGLAVNEQFF. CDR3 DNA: TGTGCCAGCAGACCGGGACTAGCGGTGAATGAGCAGTTCTTC.

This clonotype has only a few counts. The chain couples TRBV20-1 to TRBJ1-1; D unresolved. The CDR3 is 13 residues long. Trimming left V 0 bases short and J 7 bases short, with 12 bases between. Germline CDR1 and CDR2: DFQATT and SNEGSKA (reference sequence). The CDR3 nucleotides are TGCAGTGCTAGAGATCCGGCGGCCCTTGAAGCTTTCTTT. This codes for CSARDPAALEAFF.

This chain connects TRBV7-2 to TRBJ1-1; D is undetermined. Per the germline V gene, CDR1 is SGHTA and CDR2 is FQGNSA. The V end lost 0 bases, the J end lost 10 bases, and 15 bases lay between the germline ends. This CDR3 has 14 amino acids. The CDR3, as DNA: TGTGCCAGCAGCTTAGCGGCAGGATATAGTGGAGCTTTCTTT. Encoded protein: CASSLAAGYSGAFF.

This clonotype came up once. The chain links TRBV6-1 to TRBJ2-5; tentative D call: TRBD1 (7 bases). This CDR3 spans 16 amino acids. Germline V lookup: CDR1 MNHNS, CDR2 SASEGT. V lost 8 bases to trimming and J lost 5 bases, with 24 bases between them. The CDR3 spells CASLPGDTGVRETQYF. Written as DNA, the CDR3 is TGTGCCAGCCTCCCGGGGGACACAGGGGTGAGGGAGACCCAGTACTTC.

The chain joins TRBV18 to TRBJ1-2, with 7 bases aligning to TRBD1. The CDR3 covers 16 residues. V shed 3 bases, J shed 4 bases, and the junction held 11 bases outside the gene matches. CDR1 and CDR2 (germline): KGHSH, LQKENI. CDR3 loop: CASSPDTPGQIYGYTF. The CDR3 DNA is TGTGCCAGCTCACCTGACACCCCGGGACAGATCTATGGCTACACCTTC. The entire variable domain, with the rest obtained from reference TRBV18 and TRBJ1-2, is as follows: NAGVMQNPRHLVRRRGQEARLRCSPMKGHSHVYWYRQLPEEGLKFMVYLQKENIIDESGMPKERFSAEFPKEGPSILRIQQVVRGDSAAYFCASSPDTPGQIYGYTFGSGTRLTVV.

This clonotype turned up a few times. The CDR3 region is CATTGDIRGVQETQYF. The CDR3 bases are TGTGCCACCACCGGTGACATTCGGGGGGTCCAAGAGACCCAGTACTTC. This chain joins TRBV15 and TRBJ2-5, with 7 positions matching TRBD2. With 7 bases clipped from V and 1 base from J, the junction kept 12 bases outside the gene matches. This CDR3 has 16 residues. The germline gives CDR1 LNHNV, CDR2 YYDKDF (reference sequence).

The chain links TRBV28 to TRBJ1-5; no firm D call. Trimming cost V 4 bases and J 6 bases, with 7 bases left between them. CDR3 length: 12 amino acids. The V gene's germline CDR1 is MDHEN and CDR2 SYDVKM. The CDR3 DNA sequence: TGTGCCAGCAGTTCGGGTGTTCAGCCCCAGCATTTT. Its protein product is CASSSGVQPQHF.

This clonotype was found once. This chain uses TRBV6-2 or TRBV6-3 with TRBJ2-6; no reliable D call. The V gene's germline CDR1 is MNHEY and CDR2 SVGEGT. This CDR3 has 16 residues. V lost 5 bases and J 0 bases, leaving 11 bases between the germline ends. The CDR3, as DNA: TGTGCCAGCAGTCCTTTACCGTACTCTGGGGCCAACGTCCTGACTTTC. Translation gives CASSPLPYSGANVLTF.

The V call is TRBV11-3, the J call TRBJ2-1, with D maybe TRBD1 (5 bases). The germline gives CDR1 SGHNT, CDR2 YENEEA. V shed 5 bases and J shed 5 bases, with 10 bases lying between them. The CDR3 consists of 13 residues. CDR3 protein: CASSPDRNNEQFF. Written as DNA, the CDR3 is TGTGCCAGCAGCCCTGACAGAAACAATGAGCAGTTCTTC.

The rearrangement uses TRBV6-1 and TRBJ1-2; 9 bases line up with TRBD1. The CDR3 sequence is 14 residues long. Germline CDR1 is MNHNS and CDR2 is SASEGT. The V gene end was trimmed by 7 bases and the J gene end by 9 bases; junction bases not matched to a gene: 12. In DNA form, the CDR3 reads TGTGCCAGCACCTCACGTAAGGACAGGGGAAGCTACACCTTC. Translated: CASTSRKDRGSYTF.

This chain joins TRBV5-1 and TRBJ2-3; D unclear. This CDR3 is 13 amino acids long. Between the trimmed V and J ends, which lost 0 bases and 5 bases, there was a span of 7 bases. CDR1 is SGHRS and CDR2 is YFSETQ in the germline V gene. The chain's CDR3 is CASSLGAGDTQYF. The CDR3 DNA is TGCGCCAGCAGCTTGGGAGCAGGAGATACGCAGTATTTT.

The CDR3 region is CASSPNEKLFF. The CDR3 nucleotides read TGTGCCAGCAGTCCGAATGAAAAACTGTTTTTT. V is TRBV28 and J is TRBJ1-4; D remains ambiguous. V shed 5 bases and J shed 5 bases, with 3 bases lying between them. CDR1 is MDHEN and CDR2 is SYDVKM in the germline V gene. The CDR3 is 11 residues long.

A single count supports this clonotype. CDR3 in DNA: TGTGCCAGCAGCCCCGGGACTAGCAGCACAGATACGCAGTATTTT. This codes for CASSPGTSSTDTQYF. V and J are TRBV7-7 and TRBJ2-3; 9 positions agree with TRBD2. V was clipped by 5 bases and J by 0 bases; unmatched bases: 3. Germline V gene lookup returns CDR1 SSHAT and CDR2 FNYEAQ (reference sequence). The length of the CDR3 is 15 residues.

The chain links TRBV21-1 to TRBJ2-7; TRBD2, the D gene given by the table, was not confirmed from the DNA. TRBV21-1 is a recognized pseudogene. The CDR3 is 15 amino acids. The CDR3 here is CASSREREGGNEQYF. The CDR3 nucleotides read TGTGCCAGCAGCAGAGAGCGGGAGGGTGGGAACGAGCAGTACTTC.

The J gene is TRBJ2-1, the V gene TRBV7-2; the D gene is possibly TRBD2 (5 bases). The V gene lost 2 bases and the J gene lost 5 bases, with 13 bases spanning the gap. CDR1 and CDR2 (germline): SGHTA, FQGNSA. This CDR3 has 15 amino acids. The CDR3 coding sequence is TGTGCCAGCAGCTTACCCAGAGGGAGAAACAATGAGCAGTTCTTC. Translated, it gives CASSLPRGRNNEQFF. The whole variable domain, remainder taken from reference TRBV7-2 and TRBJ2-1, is GAGVSQSPSNKVTEKGKDVELRCDPISGHTALYWYRQSLGQGLEFLIYFQGNSAPDKSGLPSDRFSAERTGGSVSTLTIQRTQQEDSAVYLCASSLPRGRNNEQFFGPGTRLTVL.

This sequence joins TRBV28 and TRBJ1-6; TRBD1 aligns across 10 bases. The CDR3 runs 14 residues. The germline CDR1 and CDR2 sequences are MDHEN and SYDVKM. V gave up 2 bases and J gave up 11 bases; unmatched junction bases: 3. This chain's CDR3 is CASSLTGTGAPLHF. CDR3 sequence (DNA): TGTGCCAGCAGTTTAACCGGGACAGGGGCACCCCTCCACTTT.

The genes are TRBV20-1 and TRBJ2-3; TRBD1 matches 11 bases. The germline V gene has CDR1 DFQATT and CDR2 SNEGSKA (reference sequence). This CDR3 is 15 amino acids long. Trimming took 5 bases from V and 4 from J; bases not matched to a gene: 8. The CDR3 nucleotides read TGCAGTGCTTCCCCGGGACAGGGGGTAGCAGATACGCAGTATTTT. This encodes CSASPGQGVADTQYF.

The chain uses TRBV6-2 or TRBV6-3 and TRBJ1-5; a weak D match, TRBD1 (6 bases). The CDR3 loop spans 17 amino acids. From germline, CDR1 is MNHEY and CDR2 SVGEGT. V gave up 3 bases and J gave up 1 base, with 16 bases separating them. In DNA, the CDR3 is TGTGCCAGCAGTTATACAGGGTCGGTGGGGAGCAATCAGCCCCAGCATTTT. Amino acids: CASSYTGSVGSNQPQHF.

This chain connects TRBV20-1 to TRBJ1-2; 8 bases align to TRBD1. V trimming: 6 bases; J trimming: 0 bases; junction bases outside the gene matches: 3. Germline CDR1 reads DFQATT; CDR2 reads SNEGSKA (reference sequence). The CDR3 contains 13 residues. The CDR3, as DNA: TGCAGTGCCACAGGGGGAACTAACTATGGCTACACCTTC. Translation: CSATGGTNYGYTF.

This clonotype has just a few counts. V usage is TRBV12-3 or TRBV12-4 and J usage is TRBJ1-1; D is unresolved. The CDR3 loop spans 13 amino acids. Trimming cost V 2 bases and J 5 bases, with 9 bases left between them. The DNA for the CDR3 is TGTGCCAGCAGTTTAATGAAGGGTACTGAAGCTTTCTTT. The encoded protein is CASSLMKGTEAFF.

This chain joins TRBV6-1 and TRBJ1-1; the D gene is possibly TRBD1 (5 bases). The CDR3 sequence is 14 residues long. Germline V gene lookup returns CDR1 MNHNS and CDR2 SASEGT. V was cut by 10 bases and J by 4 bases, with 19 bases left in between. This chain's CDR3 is CATTTGGSFTEAFF. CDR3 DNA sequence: TGTGCCACCACTACGGGGGGTTCTTTCACTGAAGCTTTCTTT.

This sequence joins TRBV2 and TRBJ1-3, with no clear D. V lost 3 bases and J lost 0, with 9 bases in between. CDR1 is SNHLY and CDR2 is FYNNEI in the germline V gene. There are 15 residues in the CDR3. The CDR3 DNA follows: TGTGCCAGCAGTGAGACTGAACCCTCTGGAAACACCATATATTTT. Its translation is CASSETEPSGNTIYF.

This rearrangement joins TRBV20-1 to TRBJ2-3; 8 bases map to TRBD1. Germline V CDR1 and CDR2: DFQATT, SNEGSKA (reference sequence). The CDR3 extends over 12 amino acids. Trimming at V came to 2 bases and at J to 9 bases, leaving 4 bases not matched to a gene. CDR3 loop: CSARPRQGTQYF. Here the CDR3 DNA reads TGCAGTGCTAGACCTAGACAGGGGACGCAGTATTTT.

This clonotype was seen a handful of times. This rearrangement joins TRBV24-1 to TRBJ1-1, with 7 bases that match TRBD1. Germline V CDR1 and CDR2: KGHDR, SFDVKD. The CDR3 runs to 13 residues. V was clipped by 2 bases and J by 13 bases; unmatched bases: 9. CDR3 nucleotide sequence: TGTGCCACCAGTGATTCTAGCAGGGGGAAGGGTTTCTTT. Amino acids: CATSDSSRGKGFF.

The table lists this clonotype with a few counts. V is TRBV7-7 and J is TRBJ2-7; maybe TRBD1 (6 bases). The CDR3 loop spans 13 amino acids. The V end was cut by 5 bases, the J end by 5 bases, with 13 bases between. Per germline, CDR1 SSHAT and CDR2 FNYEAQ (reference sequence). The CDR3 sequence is CASSPNRVNEQYF. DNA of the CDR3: TGTGCCAGCAGCCCGAACAGGGTCAACGAGCAGTACTTC.

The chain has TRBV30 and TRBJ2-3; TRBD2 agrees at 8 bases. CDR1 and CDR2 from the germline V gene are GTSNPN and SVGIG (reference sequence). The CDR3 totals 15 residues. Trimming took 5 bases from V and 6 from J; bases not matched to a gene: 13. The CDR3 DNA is TGTGCCTGGGGGACCGGGACTAGTTATTCCGATACGCAGTATTTT. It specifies CAWGTGTSYSDTQYF.

The chain's CDR3 is CASSSQGASTEAFF. The DNA of the CDR3 is TGTGCCAGCAGCTCCCAGGGCGCTAGCACTGAAGCTTTCTTT. The rearrangement joins TRBV7-3 to TRBJ1-1, with TRBD1 as a possible D gene (5 bases). Trimming left V 4 bases short and J 4 bases short, with 13 bases between. Germline V gene lookup returns CDR1 SGHTA and CDR2 FQGTGA. The CDR3 has 14 amino acids.

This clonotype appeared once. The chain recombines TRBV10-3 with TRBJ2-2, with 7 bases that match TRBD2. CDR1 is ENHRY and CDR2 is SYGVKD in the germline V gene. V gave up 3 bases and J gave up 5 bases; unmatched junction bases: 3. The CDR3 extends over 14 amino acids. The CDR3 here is CAISDAGDTGELFF. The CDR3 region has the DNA TGTGCCATCAGTGACGCGGGAGATACCGGGGAGCTGTTTTTT.